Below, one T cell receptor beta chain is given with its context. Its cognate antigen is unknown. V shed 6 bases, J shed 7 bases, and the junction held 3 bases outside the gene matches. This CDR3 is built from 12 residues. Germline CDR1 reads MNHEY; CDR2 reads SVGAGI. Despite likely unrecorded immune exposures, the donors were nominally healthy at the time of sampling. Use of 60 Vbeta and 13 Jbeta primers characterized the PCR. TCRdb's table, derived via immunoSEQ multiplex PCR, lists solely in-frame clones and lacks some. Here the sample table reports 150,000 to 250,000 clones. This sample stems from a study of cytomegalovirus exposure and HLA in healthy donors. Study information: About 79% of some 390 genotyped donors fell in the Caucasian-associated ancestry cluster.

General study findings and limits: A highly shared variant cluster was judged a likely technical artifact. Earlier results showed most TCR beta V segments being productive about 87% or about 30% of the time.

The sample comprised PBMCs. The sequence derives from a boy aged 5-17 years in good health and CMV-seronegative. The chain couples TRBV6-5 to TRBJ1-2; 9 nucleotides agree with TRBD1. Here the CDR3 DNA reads TGTGCCAGCAGACAGGGGGCGGCTGGCTACACCTTC. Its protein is CASRQGAAGYTF.